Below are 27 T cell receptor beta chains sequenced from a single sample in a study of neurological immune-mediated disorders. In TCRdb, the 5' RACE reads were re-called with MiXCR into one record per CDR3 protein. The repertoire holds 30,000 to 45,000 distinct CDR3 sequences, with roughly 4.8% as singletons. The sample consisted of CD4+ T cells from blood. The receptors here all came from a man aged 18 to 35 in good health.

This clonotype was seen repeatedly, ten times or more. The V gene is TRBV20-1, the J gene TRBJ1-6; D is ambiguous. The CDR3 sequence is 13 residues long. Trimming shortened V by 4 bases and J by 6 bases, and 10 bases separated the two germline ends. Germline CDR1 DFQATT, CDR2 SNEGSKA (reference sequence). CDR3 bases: TGCAGTGCTATCGGGCGGGTTAATTCACCCCTCCACTTT. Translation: CSAIGRVNSPLHF.

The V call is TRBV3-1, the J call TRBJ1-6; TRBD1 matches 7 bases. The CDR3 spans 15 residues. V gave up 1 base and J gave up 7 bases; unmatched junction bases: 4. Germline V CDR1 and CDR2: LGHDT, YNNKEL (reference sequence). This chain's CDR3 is CASSQVAGQNSPLHF. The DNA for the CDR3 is TGTGCCAGCAGCCAAGTCGCGGGACAGAATTCACCCCTCCACTTT. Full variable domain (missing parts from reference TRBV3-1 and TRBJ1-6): DTAVSQTPKYLVTQMGNDKSIKCEQNLGHDTMYWYKQDSKKFLKIMFSYNNKELIINETVPNRFSPKSPDKAHLNLHINSLELGDSAVYFCASSQVAGQNSPLHFGNGTRLTVT.

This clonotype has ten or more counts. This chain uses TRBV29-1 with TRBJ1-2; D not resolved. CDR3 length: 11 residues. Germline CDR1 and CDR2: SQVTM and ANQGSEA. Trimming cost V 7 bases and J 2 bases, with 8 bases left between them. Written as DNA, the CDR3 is TGCAGCGCCAGAGAGAACTATGGCTACACCTTC. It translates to CSARENYGYTF.

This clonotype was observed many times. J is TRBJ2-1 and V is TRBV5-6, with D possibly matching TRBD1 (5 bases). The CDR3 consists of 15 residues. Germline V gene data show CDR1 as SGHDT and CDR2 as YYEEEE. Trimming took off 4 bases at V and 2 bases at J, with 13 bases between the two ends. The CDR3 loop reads CASSLLGRPYNEQFF. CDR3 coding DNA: TGTGCCAGCAGCCTACTGGGGCGCCCCTACAATGAGCAGTTCTTC.

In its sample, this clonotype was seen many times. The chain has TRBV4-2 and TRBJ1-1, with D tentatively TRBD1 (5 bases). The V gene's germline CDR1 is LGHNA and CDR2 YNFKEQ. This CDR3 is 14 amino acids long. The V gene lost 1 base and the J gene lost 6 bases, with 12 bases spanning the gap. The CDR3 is CASSQAEGIPEAFF. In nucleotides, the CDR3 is TGTGCCAGCAGCCAAGCGGAGGGGATACCTGAAGCTTTCTTT.

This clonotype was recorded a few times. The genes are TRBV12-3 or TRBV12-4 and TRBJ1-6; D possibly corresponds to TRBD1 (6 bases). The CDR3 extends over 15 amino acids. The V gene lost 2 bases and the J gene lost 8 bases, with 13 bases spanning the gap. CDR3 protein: CASSLLAGDDSPLHF. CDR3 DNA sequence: TGTGCCAGCAGTTTATTGGCAGGGGATGATTCACCCCTCCACTTT.

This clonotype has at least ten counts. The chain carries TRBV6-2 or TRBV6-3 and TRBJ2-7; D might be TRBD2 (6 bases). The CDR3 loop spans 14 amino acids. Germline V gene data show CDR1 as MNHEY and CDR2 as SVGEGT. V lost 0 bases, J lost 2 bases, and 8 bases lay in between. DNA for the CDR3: TGTGCCAGCAGTTACTCCGGGGGTACCTACGAGCAGTACTTC. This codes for CASSYSGGTYEQYF.

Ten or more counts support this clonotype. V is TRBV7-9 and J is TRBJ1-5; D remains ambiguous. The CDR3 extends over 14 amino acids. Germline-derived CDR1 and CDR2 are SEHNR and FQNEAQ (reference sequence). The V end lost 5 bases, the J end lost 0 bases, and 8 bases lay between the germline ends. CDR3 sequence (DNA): TGTGCCAGCAGCGCGGGCTTTAGCAATCAGCCCCAGCATTTT. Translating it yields CASSAGFSNQPQHF. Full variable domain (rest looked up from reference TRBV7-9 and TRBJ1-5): DTGVSQNPRHKITKRGQNVTFRCDPISEHNRLYWYRQTLGQGPEFLTYFQNEAQLEKSRLLSDRFSAERPKGSFSTLEIQRTEQGDSAMYLCASSAGFSNQPQHFGDGTRLSIL.

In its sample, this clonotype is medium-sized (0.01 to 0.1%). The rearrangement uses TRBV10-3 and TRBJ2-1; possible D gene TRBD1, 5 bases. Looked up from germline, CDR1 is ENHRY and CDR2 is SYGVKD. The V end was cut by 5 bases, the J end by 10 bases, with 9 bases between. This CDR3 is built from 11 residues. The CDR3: CAISQGYEQFF. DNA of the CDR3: TGTGCCATCAGTCAGGGTTACGAGCAGTTCTTC.

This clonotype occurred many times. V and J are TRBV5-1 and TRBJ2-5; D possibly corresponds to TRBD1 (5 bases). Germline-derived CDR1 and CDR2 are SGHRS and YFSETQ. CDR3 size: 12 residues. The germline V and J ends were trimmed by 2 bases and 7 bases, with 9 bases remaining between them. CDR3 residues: CASSFDQGTQYF. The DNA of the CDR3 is TGCGCCAGCAGCTTCGACCAGGGGACCCAGTACTTC.

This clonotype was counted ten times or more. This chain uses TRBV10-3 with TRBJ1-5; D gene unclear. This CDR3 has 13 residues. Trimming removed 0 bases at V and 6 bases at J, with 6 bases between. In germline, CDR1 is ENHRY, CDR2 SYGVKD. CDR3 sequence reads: CAISESKPQPQHF. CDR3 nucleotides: TGTGCCATCAGTGAGTCGAAACCTCAGCCCCAGCATTTT.

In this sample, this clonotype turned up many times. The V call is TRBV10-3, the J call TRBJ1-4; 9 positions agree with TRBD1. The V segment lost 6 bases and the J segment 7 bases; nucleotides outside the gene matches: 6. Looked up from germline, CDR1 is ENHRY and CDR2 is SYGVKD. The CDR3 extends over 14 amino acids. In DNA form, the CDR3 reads TGTGCCATCAGGGGACAGGGAATAGGTGAAAAACTGTTTTTT. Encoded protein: CAIRGQGIGEKLFF.

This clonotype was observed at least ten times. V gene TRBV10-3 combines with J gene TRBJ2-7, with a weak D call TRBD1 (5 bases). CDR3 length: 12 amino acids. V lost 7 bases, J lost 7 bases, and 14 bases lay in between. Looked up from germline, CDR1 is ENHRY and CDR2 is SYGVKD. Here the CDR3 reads CAIMTRALEQYF. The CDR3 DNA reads TGTGCCATCATGACCAGGGCGCTGGAGCAGTACTTC.

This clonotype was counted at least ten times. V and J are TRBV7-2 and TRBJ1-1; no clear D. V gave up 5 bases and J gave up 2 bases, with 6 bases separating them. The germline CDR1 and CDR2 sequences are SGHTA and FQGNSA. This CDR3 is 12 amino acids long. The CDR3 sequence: CASSIDNTEAFF. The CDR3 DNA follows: TGTGCCAGCAGCATCGACAACACTGAAGCTTTCTTT.

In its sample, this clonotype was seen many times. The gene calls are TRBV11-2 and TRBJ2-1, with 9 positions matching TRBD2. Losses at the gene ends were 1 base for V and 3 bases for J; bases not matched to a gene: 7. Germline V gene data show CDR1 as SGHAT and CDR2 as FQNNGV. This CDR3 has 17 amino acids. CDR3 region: CASSLGASGTGYNEQFF. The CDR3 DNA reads TGTGCCAGCAGCTTAGGGGCTAGCGGGACGGGCTACAATGAGCAGTTCTTC.

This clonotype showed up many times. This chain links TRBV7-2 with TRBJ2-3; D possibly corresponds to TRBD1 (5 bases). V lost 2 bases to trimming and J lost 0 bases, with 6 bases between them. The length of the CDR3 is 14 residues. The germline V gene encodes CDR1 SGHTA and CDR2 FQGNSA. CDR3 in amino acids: CASSLRQSTDTQYF. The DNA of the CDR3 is TGTGCCAGCAGCTTAAGACAGAGCACAGATACGCAGTATTTT.

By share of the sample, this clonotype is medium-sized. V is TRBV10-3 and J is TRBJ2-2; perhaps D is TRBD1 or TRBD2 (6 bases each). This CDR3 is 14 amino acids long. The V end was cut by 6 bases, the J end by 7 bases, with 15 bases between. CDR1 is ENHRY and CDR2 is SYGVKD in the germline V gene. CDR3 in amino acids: CAISFGGLDGELFF. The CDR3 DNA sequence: TGTGCCATCAGCTTCGGGGGCCTTGACGGGGAGCTGTTTTTT.

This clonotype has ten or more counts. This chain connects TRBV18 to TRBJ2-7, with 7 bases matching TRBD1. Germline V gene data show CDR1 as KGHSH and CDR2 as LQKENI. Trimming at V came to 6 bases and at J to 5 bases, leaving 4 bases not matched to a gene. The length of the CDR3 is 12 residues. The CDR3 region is CASSQTGDEQYF. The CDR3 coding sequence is TGTGCCAGCTCGCAAACAGGGGACGAGCAGTACTTC.

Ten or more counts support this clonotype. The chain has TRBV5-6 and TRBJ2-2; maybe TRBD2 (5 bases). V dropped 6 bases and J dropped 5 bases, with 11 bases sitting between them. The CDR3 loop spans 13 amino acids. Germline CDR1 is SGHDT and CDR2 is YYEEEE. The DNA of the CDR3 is TGTGCCAGCAACCTCCGGGATACCGGGGAGCTGTTTTTT. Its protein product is CASNLRDTGELFF.

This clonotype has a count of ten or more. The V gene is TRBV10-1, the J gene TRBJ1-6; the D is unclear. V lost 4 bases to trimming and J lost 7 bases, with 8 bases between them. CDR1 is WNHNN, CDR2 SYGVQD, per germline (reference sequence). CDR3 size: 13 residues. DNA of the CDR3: TGCGCCAGCAGTGCCGCGGGGAATTCACCCCTCCACTTT. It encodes CASSAAGNSPLHF.

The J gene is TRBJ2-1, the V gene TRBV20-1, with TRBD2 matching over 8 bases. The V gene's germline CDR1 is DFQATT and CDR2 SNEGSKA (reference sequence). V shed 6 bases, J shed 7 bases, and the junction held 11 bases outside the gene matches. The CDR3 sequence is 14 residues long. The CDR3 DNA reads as TGCAGTGCGGTTCGGGCTAGCGGGCGGAATGAGCAGTTCTTC. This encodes CSAVRASGRNEQFF.

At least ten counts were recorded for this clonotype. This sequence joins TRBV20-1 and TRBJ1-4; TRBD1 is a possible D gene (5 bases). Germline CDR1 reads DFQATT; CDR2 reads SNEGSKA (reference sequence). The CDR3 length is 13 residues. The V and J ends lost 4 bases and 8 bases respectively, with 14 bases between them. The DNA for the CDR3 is TGCAGTGCTAACCGGGGCCGGGGGGAAAAACTGTTTTTT. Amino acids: CSANRGRGEKLFF.

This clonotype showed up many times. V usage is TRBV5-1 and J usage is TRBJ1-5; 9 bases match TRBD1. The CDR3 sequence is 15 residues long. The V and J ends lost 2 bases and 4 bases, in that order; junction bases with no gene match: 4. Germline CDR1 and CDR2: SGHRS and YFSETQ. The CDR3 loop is CASSLDGTGNQPQHF. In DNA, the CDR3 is TGCGCCAGCAGCTTAGATGGGACAGGGAATCAGCCCCAGCATTTT. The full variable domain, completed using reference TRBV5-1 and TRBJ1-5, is KAGVTQTPRYLIKTRGQQVTLSCSPISGHRSVSWYQQTPGQGLQFLFEYFSETQRNKGNFPGRFSGRQFSNSRSEMNVSTLELGDSALYLCASSLDGTGNQPQHFGDGTRLSIL.

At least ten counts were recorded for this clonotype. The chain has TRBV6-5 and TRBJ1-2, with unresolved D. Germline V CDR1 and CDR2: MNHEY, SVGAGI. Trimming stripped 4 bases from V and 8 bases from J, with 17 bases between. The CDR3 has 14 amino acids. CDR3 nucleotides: TGTGCCAGCAGTTTCCACCGGGCTCCTTCAGGCTACACCTTC. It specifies CASSFHRAPSGYTF.

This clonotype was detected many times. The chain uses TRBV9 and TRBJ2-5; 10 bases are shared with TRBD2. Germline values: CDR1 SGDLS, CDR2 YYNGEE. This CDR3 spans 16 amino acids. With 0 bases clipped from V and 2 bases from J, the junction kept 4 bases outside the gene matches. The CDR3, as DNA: TGTGCCAGCAGCGTAGCTAGCGGGGGCCAACAAGAGACCCAGTACTTC. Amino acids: CASSVASGGQQETQYF.

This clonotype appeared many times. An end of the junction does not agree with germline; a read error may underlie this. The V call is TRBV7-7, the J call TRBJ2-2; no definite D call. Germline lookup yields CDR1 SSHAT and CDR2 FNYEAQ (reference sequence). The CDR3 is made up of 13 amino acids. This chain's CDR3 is CASSLTTTGELFF. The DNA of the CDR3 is TGTGCTAGCAGCTTAACCACAACCGGGGAGCTGTTTTTT. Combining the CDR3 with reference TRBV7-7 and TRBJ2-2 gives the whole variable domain GAGVSQSPRYKVTKRGQDVTLRCDPISSHATLYWYQQALGQGPEFLTYFNYEAQPDKSGLPSDRFSAERPEGSISTLTIQRTEQRDSAMYRCASSLTTTGELFFGEGSRLTVL.

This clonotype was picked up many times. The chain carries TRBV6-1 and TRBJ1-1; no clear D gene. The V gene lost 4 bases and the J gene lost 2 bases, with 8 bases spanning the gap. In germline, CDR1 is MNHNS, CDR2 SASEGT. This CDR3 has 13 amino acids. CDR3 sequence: CASSGRINTEAFF. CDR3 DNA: TGTGCCAGCAGTGGACGGATTAACACTGAAGCTTTCTTT.